The rows below give T cell receptor beta chains drawn from one sample of a study of patients and donors after allogeneic stem cell transplantation. TCRdb re-called the RT-PCR reads through MiXCR, storing one row per CDR3 protein. The repertoire holds about 960,000 distinct CDR3 sequences, roughly 17% seen once, with 5% to 6.5% in the top ten. Sequenced material: blood, either unsorted or a sorted T cell fraction (not recorded which). Source of these receptors: a human donor who was either an allogeneic HSCT recipient or a stem cell or donor lymphocyte infusion donor (not recorded which). It is not recorded whose cells these are; they may come from a transplant donor. Both conserved end residues are part of each CDR3. A D gene is named only where the DNA matches it firmly. Not all rows give a size; the values are once, few, many and, for expanded clones, a class.

NA	TRBV6-2/TRBV6-3	TRBJ2-7	NA	CASRAGQRYYEQYF	TGTGCCAGCAGGGCCGGACAGCGATACTACGAGCAGTACTTC
NA	TRBV7-2	TRBJ2-3	few	CASSPSGFPTDTQYF	TGTGCCAGCAGTCCTTCAGGGTTCCCCACAGATACGCAGTATTTT
TRBD2	TRBV6-5	TRBJ2-1	few	CASTRGAGEQFF	TGTGCCAGCACGCGGGGGGCGGGTGAGCAGTTCTTC
TRBD2	TRBV20-1	TRBJ2-5	NA	CSARDLWTSGGAQETQYF	TGCAGTGCTAGAGATCTGTGGACTAGCGGGGGGGCTCAAGAGACCCAGTACTTC
NA	TRBV19	TRBJ2-1	NA	CASGSYSYNEQFF	TGTGCCAGCGGGAGTTACTCCTACAATGAGCAGTTCTTC
NA	TRBV4-3	TRBJ1-1	NA	CASSQENRRNTEAFF	TGCGCCAGCAGCCAAGAAAACAGGCGGAACACTGAAGCTTTCTTT
NA	TRBV5-1	TRBJ1-4	NA	CASSLVGTGVEKLFF	TGCGCCAGCAGCTTGGTGGGGACGGGCGTCGAAAAACTGTTTTTT
NA	TRBV4-3	TRBJ1-2	few	CASSQLASGGPYGYTF	TGCGCCAGCAGCCAGCTCGCGAGCGGGGGACCCTATGGCTACACCTTC
TRBD1	TRBV18	TRBJ1-2	NA	CASSHGQDYGYTF	TGTGCCAGCTCCCATGGACAGGACTATGGCTACACCTTC
NA	TRBV7-9	TRBJ2-1	few	CASIGKGFSYNEQFF	TGTGCCAGCATCGGAAAGGGGTTCTCCTACAATGAGCAGTTCTTC
NA	TRBV25-1	TRBJ2-3	NA	CASSEQVLAADTQYF	TGTGCCAGCAGTGAACAGGTTTTGGCCGCAGATACGCAGTATTTT
TRBD1	TRBV12-3/TRBV12-4	TRBJ1-5	many	CASNRGGGQPQHF	TGTGCCAGCAACAGGGGGGGGGGTCAGCCCCAGCATTTT
NA	TRBV28	TRBJ2-5	few	CASSPMGGRALQETQYF	TGTGCCAGCAGCCCGATGGGGGGAAGGGCCCTCCAAGAGACCCAGTACTTC
NA	TRBV18	TRBJ2-1	NA	CASSPLARNEQFF	TGTGCCAGCTCACCATTGGCGAGGAATGAGCAGTTCTTC
NA	TRBV20-1	TRBJ2-1	many	CSAPRFLSYNEQFF	TGCAGTGCTCCCCGGTTTTTATCCTACAATGAGCAGTTCTTC
NA	TRBV5-1	TRBJ2-1	few	CASSLRDTNNEQFF	TGCGCCAGCAGCTTGCGGGACACAAACAATGAGCAGTTCTTC
TRBD1	TRBV5-1	TRBJ2-2	NA	CASSLVRGKSGELFF	TGCGCCAGCAGCTTGGTCAGGGGGAAGTCCGGGGAGCTGTTTTTT
NA	TRBV27	TRBJ2-3	NA	CASSLLAERDTQYF	TGTGCCAGCAGTTTATTAGCGGAACGAGATACGCAGTATTTT
TRBD1	TRBV29-1	TRBJ2-1	many	CSVVTGGRSYNEQFF	TGCAGCGTCGTCACAGGGGGTAGATCCTACAATGAGCAGTTCTTC
TRBD2	TRBV12-3/TRBV12-4	TRBJ2-2	few	CASSRTGTSVGELFF	TGTGCCAGCAGCCGTACCGGGACTAGCGTCGGGGAGCTGTTTTTT
NA	TRBV4-3	TRBJ1-1	NA	CASSQDYGRNTEAFF	TGCGCCAGCAGCCAAGATTATGGTAGGAACACTGAAGCTTTCTTT
TRBD1	TRBV27	TRBJ1-2	many	CASSFNRGPNYGYTF	TGTGCCAGCAGTTTCAACAGGGGACCTAACTATGGCTACACCTTC
TRBD2	TRBV20-1	TRBJ2-3	NA	CSAEREAVADTQYF	TGCAGTGCTGAGCGGGAGGCCGTGGCTGATACGCAGTATTTT
TRBD1	TRBV6-5	TRBJ1-2	few	CASSSASGTDINYGYTF	TGTGCCAGCAGTTCCGCGAGCGGGACAGATATTAACTATGGCTACACCTTC
NA	TRBV12-3/TRBV12-4	TRBJ2-7	NA	CASSFTPAGGYEQYF	TGTGCCAGCAGTTTTACCCCCGCAGGGGGGTACGAGCAGTACTTC
NA	TRBV7-9	TRBJ2-5	NA	CASSPPLAGETQYF	TGTGCCAGCAGCCCCCCACTAGCCGGCGAGACCCAGTACTTC
TRBD1	TRBV7-8	TRBJ2-7	NA	CASSSGQEGTYEQYF	TGTGCCAGCAGCTCGGGACAGGAGGGCACCTACGAGCAGTACTTC
NA	TRBV7-8	TRBJ2-7	NA	CASSLFPDGTYEQYF	TGTGCCAGCAGCTTATTTCCTGACGGCACCTACGAGCAGTACTTC
NA	TRBV11-1	TRBJ2-4	few	CASSPTGLGAKNIQYF	TGTGCCAGCAGCCCGACAGGACTTGGAGCCAAAAACATTCAGTACTTC
TRBD1	TRBV20-1	TRBJ1-1	few	CSAVTGTNTEAFF	TGCAGTGCGGTGACAGGGACGAACACTGAAGCTTTCTTT
NA	TRBV30	TRBJ1-1	NA	CAWSVGVGTEAFF	TGTGCCTGGAGTGTAGGGGTCGGAACTGAAGCTTTCTTT
TRBD1	TRBV29-1	TRBJ1-2	few	CSVETGQGYGYTF	TGCAGCGTAGAGACCGGACAGGGCTATGGCTACACCTTC
TRBD1	TRBV14	TRBJ1-2	many	CASSSGTGNGYTF	TGTGCCAGCAGCTCCGGGACAGGGAACGGCTACACCTTC
NA	TRBV9	TRBJ2-2	NA	CASSVTSGAPNTGELFF	TGTGCCAGCAGCGTTACTAGTGGGGCGCCGAACACCGGGGAGCTGTTTTTT
NA	TRBV12-3/TRBV12-4	TRBJ2-2	many	CASSLEVGQNTGELFF	TGTGCCAGCAGTTTAGAGGTGGGACAGAACACCGGGGAGCTGTTTTTT
NA	TRBV19	TRBJ2-1	NA	CASGRGGGPPYNEQFF	TGTGCCAGCGGACGTGGAGGGGGACCCCCATACAATGAGCAGTTCTTC
TRBD1	TRBV10-3	TRBJ2-2	few	CAIRKTDRAITGELFF	TGTGCCATCAGAAAAACGGACAGGGCGATCACCGGGGAGCTGTTTTTT
NA	TRBV11-2	TRBJ1-2	NA	CASSLGGDNYGYTF	TGTGCCAGCAGCTTAGGGGGGGATAACTATGGCTACACCTTC
NA	TRBV7-9	TRBJ2-2	many	CASSLGQKNTGELFF	TGTGCCAGCAGCTTAGGACAGAAGAACACCGGGGAGCTGTTTTTT
TRBD1	TRBV20-1	TRBJ2-5	many	CSAEDRLGVTQYF	TGCAGTGCTGAGGACAGGCTTGGCGTGACCCAGTACTTC
TRBD2	TRBV15	TRBJ2-2	NA	CATSRDRGGPANTGELFF	TGTGCCACCAGCAGAGATCGGGGGGGGCCCGCGAACACCGGGGAGCTGTTTTTT
NA	TRBV12-5	TRBJ2-5	few	CASGDGGRGETQYF	TGTGCTAGTGGGGACGGGGGGCGAGGAGAGACCCAGTACTTC
TRBD2	TRBV12-3/TRBV12-4	TRBJ2-5	few	CASTPRTSVETQYF	TGTGCCAGCACCCCCCGAACTAGCGTAGAGACCCAGTACTTC
NA	TRBV18	TRBJ2-3	NA	CASSEMDTQYF	TGTGCCAGCTCAGAGATGGATACGCAGTATTTT
TRBD2	TRBV20-1	TRBJ2-7	few	CSARPGRDYEQYF	TGCAGTGCTAGACCCGGGAGGGACTACGAGCAGTACTTC
TRBD1	TRBV7-9	TRBJ1-4	NA	CASSTPGQGEKLFF	TGTGCCAGCAGCACTCCGGGACAGGGGGAAAAACTGTTTTTT
TRBD1	TRBV4-3	TRBJ2-3	few	CASSQDRTGSTDTQYF	TGCGCCAGCAGCCAAGATCGGACAGGATCCACAGATACGCAGTATTTT
NA	TRBV5-1	TRBJ2-4	few	CASSLSRPAKNIQYF	TGCGCCAGCAGCTTGAGCAGGCCTGCCAAAAACATTCAGTACTTC
NA	TRBV2	TRBJ2-7	NA	CASIRAGSHEQYF	TGTGCCAGCATCAGGGCAGGGTCCCACGAGCAGTACTTC
TRBD2	TRBV9	TRBJ2-7	many	CASRRLAGMGEQYF	TGTGCCAGCCGTCGACTAGCGGGGATGGGCGAGCAGTACTTC
TRBD1	TRBV4-3	TRBJ1-1	NA	CASSLDRGLVNTEAFF	TGCGCCAGCAGCCTCGACAGGGGGCTGGTGAACACTGAAGCTTTCTTT
TRBD1	TRBV12-5	TRBJ2-3	few	CASGPGTGDGDTQYF	TGTGCTAGTGGACCCGGGACAGGGGACGGAGATACGCAGTATTTT
TRBD1	TRBV15	TRBJ2-5	NA	CATSSTGGAQTQYF	TGTGCCACCAGCAGTACAGGGGGCGCGCAGACCCAGTACTTC
NA	TRBV6-6	TRBJ1-2	NA	CASISGDDYGYTF	TGTGCCAGCATATCTGGGGACGACTATGGCTACACCTTC
NA	TRBV25-1	TRBJ2-1	few	CASSDRQAYNEQFF	TGTGCCAGCAGTGACAGACAGGCATACAATGAGCAGTTCTTC
NA	TRBV12-3/TRBV12-4	TRBJ1-1	many	CASSLRGLNTEAFF	TGTGCCAGCAGCTTAAGGGGGTTGAACACTGAAGCTTTCTTT
NA	TRBV6-5	TRBJ2-4	NA	CASSYSTVGANIQYF	TGTGCCAGCAGTTACTCGACGGTTGGGGCAAACATTCAGTACTTC
TRBD1	TRBV12-3/TRBV12-4	TRBJ2-7	NA	CASSSKPGQGAYEQYF	TGTGCCAGCAGTTCCAAGCCGGGACAGGGTGCTTACGAGCAGTACTTC
NA	TRBV2	TRBJ2-2	NA	CASSDLLNTGELFF	TGTGCCAGCAGTGATCTTTTGAACACCGGGGAGCTGTTTTTT